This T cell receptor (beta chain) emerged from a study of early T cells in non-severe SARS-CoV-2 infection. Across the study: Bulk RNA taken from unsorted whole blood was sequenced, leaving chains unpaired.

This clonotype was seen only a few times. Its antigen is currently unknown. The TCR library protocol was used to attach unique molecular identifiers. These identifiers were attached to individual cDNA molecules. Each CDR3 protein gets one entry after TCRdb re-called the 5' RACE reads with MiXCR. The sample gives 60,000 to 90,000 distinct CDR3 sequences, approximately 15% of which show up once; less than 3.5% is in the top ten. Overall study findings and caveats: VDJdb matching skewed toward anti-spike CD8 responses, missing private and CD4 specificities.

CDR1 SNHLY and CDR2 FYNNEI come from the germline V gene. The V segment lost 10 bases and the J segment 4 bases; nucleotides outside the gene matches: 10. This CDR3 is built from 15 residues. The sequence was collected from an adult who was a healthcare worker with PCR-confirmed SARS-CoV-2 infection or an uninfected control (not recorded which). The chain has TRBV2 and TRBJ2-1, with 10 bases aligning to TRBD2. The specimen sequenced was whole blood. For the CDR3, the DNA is TGTGCCACCTCAGCCCCACTAGCGGGGTACAATGAGCAGTTCTTC. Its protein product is CATSAPLAGYNEQFF. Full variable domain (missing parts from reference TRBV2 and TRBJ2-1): EPEVTQTPSHQVTQMGQEVILRCVPISNHLYFYWYRQILGQKVEFLVSFYNNEISEKSEIFDDQFSVERPDGSNFTLKIRSTKLEDSAMYFCATSAPLAGYNEQFFGPGTRLTVL.